The rows below give T cell receptor beta chains drawn from one sample of a study of blood T cells in healthy people across ages. TCRdb reprocessed the 5' RACE reads with MiXCR, giving one entry per CDR3 protein. The sample has 800,000 to 950,000 distinct CDR3 sequences, about 34% seen once. The sample was blood. All receptors come from a man between 18 and 29 years old in good health. The conserved cysteine and the conserved F or W are not part of the CDR3 here. The order of the fields is J gene, V gene, CDR3 protein.

TRBJ2-1 | TRBV27 | ASSLLRTGGRVTQF
TRBJ1-1 | TRBV20-1 | SAQKDRGRTEAF
TRBJ1-2 | TRBV7-2 | ASSCGGLGGYT
TRBJ2-1 | TRBV20-1 | SAQGTSIMEQF
TRBJ2-5 | TRBV24-1 | ATSSSRRNQETQY
TRBJ2-5 | TRBV29-1 | SVDRTETQY
TRBJ2-5 | TRBV4-3 | ASSQAGANQETQY
TRBJ1-1 | TRBV6-6 | ASSYSREGIGPEAF
TRBJ2-5 | TRBV20-1 | SASWTGVNEQY
TRBJ2-1 | TRBV20-1 | SAPGSSCNEQF
TRBJ1-5 | TRBV4-1 | ASSQITLAGTDNQSQH
TRBJ2-3 | TRBV12-3/TRBV12-4 | ASSFWEGGTDTQY
TRBJ2-6 | TRBV5-4 | ASSRQMLSSGANVLT
TRBJ1-5 | TRBV4-1 | ASSQEPGHVGVQPQH
TRBJ2-4 | TRBV28 | ASSLVGSGAPLAKNIQY
TRBJ2-5 | TRBV5-7 | ASSPKVGGQQETQY
TRBJ2-7 | TRBV4-2 | ASRQIAGGLRSEQY
TRBJ1-1 | TRBV20-1 | SARAQGVGTEAF
TRBJ1-1 | TRBV29-1 | SIELGTEAF
TRBJ2-5 | TRBV30 | AWSVEETQY
TRBJ2-7 | TRBV9 | ASSADHSSYEQY
TRBJ2-6 | TRBV6-1 | ASSLLTGGSGANVLT